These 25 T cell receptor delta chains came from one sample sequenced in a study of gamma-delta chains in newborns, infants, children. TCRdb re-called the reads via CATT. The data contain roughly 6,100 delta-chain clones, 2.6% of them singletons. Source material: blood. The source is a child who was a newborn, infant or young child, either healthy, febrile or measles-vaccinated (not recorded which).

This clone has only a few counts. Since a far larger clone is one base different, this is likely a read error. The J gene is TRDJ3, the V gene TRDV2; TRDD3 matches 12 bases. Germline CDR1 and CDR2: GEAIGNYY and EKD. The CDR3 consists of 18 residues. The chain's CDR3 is CACDTVLGDTWDARQMFF. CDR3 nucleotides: TGTGCCTGTGACACCGTACTGGGGGATACCTGGGACGCCCGACAGATGTTTTTC.

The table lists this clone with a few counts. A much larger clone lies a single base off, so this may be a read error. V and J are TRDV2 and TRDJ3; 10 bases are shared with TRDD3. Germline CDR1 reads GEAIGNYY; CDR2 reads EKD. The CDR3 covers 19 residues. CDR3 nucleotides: TGTGCCTGTGACACCGGCTGGGGGATAAGGACCTGGGACACCCGACAGATTTTTTTC. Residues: CACDTGWGIRTWDTRQIFF.

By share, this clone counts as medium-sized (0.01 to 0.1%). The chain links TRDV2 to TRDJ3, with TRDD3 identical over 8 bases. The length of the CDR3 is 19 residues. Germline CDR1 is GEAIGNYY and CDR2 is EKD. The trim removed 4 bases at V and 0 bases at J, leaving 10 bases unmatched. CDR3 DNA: TGTGCCTGTGATGAAAACTGGGGGCTACACTCCTGGGACACCCGACAGATGTTTTTC. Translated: CACDENWGLHSWDTRQMFF.

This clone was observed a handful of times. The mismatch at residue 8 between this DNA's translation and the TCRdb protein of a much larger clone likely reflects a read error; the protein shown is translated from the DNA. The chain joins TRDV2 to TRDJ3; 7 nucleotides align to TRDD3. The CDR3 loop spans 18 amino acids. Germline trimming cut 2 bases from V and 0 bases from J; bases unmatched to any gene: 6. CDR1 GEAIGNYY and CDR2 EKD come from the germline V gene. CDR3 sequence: CACDNTGVYSWDTRQMFF. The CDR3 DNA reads TGTGCCTGTGACAATACTGGGGTATACTCCTGGGACACCCGACAGATGTTTTTC.

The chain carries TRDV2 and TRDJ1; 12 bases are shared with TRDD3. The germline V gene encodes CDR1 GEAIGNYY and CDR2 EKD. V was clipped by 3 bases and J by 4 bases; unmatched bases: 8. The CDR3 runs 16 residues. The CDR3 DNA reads TGTGCCTGTGACGTACTGGGGGATACTGTCGGCGATAAACTCATCTTT. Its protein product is CACDVLGDTVGDKLIF.

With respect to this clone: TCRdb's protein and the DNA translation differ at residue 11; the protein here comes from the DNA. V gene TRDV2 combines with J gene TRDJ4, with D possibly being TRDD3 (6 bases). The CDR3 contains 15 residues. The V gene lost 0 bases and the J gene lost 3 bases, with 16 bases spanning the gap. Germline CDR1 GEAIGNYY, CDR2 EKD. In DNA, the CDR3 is TGTGCCTGTGACACCCTGGGGACTACGTCCGGACCCCTGATCTTT. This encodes CACDTLGTTSGPLIF.

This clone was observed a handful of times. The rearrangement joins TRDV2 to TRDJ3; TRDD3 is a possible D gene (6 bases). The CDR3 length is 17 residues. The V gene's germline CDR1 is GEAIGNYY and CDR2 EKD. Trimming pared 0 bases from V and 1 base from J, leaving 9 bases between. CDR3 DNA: TGTGCCTGTGACACCGTTTGGGGGTCCTGGGACACCCGACAGATGTTTTTC. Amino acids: CACDTVWGSWDTRQMFF.

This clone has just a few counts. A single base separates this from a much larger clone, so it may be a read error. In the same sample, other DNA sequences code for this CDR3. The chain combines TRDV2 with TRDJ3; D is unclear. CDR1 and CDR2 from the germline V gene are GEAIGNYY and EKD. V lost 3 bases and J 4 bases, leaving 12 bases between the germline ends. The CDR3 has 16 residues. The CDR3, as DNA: TGTGCCTGTGACCGGGTCGACTCTTGGGACACCCGACAGATGTTTTTC. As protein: CACDRVDSWDTRQMFF.

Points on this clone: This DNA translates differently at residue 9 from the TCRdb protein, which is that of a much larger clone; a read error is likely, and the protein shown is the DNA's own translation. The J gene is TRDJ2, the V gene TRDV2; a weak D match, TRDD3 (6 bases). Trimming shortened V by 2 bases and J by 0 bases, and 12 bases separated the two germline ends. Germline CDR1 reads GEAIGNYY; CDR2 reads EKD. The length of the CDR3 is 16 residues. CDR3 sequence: CACDSLGAPLTAQLFF. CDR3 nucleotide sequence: TGTGCCTGTGACAGCTTGGGGGCTCCTTTGACAGCACAACTCTTCTTT.

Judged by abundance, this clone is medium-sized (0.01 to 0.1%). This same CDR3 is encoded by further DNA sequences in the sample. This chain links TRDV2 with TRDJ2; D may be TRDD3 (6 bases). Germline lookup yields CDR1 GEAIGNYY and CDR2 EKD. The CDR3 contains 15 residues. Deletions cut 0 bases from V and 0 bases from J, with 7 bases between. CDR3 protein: CACDTWGALTAQLFF. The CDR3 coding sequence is TGTGCCTGTGACACCTGGGGGGCTTTGACAGCACAACTCTTCTTT.

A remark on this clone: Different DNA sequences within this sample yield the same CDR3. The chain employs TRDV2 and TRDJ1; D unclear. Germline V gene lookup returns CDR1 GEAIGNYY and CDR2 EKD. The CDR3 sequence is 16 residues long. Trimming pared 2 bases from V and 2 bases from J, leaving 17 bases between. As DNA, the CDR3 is TGTGCCTGTGACAACGTACTTAAAGGTGGAACCGATAAACTCATCTTT. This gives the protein CACDNVLKGGTDKLIF.

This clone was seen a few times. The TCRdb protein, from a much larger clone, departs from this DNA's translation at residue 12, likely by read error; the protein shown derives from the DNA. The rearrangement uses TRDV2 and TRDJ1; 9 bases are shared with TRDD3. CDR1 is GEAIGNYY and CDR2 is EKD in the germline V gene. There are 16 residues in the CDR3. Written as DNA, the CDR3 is TGTGCCTGTGACATACTGGGGGACCCCTACACCGGTAAACTCATCTTT. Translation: CACDILGDPYTGKLIF.

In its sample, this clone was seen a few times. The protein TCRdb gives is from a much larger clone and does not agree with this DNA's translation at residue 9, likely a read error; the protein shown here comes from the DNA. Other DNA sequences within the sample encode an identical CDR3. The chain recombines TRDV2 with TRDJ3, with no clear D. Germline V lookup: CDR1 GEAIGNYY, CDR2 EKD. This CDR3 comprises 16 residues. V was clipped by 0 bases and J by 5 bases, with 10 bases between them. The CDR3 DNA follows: TGTGCCTGTGACACCGTCGGATCCAGGGACACCCGACAGATGTTTTTC. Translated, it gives CACDTVGSRDTRQMFF.

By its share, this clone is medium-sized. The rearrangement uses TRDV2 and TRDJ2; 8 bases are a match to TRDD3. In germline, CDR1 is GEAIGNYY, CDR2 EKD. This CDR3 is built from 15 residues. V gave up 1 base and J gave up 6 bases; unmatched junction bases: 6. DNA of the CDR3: TGTGCCTGTGACACGTTGGGGGATGTGTCAGCACAACTCTTCTTT. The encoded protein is CACDTLGDVSAQLFF.

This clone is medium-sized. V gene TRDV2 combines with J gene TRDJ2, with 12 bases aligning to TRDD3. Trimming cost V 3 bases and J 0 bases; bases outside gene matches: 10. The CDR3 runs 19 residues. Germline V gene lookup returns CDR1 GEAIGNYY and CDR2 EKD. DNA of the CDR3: TGTGCCTGTGACTCGTACTGGGGGATACAGGGAGCTTTGACAGCACAACTCTTCTTT. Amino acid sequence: CACDSYWGIQGALTAQLFF.

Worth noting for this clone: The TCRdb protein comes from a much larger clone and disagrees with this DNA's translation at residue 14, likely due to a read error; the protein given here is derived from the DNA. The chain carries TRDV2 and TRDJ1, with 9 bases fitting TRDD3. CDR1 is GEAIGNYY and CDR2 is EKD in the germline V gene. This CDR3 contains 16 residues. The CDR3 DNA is TGTGCCTGTGACACCGCGGAACTGGGGGACACCGATAAAATCATCTTT. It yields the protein CACDTAELGDTDKIIF.

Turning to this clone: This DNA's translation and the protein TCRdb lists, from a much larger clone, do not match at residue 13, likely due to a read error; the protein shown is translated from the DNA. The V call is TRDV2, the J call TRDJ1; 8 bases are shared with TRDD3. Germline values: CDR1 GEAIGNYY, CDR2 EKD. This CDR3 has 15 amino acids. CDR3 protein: CACDILGASTDKPIF. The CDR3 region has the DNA TGTGCCTGTGACATACTGGGGGCCTCCACCGATAAACCCATCTTT.

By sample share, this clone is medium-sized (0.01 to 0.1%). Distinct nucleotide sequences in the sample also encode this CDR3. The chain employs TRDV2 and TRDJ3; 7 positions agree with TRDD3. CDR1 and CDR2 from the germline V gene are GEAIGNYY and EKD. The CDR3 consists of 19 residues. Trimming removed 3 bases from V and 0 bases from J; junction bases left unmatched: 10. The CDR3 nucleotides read TGTGCCTGTGACGCGCTGGGGGCTGCAAGCTCCTGGGACACCCGACAGATGTTTTTC. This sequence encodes CACDALGAASSWDTRQMFF.

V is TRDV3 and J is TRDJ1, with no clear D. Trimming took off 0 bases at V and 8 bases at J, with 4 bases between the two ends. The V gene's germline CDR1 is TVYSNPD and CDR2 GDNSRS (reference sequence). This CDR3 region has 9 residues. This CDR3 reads CAFRAKLIF. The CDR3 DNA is TGTGCCTTTAGGGCAAAACTCATCTTT. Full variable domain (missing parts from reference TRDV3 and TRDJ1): CDKVTQSSPDQTVASGSEVVLLCTYDTVYSNPDLFWYRIRPDYSFQFVFYGDNSRSEGADFTQGRFSVKHILTQKAFHLVISPVRTEDSATYYCAFRAKLIFGKGTRVTVEP.

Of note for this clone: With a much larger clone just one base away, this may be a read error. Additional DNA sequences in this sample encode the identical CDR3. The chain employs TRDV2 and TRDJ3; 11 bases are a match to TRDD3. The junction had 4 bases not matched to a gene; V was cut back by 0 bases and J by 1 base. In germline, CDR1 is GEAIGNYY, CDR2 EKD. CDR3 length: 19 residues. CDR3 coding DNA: TGTGCCTGTGACACCTGGGGGATACGAAGTTCCTGGGACACCCGACAGATGTTTTTC. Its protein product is CACDTWGIRSSWDTRQMFF.

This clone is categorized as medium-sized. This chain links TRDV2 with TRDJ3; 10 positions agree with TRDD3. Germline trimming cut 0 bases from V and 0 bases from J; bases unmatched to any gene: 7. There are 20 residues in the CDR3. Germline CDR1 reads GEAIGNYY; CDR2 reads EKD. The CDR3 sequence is CACDTVGAGGYSWDTRQMFF. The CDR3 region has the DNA TGTGCCTGTGACACCGTTGGGGCTGGGGGATACTCCTGGGACACCCGACAGATGTTTTTC.

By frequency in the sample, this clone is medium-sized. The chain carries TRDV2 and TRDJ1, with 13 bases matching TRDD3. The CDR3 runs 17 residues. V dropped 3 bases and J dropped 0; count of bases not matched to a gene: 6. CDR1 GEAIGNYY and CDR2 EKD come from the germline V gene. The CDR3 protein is CACDSLLGDTHTDKLIF. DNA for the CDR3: TGTGCCTGTGACTCCTTACTGGGGGATACGCACACCGATAAACTCATCTTT.

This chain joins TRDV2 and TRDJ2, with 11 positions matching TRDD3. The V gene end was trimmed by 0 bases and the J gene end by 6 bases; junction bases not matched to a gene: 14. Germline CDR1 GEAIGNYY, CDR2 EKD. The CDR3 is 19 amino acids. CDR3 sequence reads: CACDTVGGGGYGLAAQLFF. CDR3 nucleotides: TGTGCCTGTGACACCGTAGGGGGTGGGGGATACGGACTGGCAGCACAACTCTTCTTT.

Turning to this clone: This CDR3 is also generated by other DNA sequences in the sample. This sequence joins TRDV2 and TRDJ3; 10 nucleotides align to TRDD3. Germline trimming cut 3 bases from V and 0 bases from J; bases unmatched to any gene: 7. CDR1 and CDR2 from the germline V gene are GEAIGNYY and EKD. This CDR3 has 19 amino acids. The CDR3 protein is CACDGTGGYGSWDTRQMFF. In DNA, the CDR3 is TGTGCCTGTGACGGGACCGGGGGATACGGCTCCTGGGACACCCGACAGATGTTTTTC.

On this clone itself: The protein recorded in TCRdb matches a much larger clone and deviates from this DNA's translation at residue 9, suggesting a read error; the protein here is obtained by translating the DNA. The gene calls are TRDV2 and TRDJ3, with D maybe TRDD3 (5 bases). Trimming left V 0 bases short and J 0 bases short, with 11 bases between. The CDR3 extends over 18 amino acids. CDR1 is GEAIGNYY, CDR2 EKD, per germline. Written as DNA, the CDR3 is TGTGCCTGTGACACCGCGGGGACCTGCTCCTGGGACACCCGACAGATGTTTTTC. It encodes CACDTAGTCSWDTRQMFF.